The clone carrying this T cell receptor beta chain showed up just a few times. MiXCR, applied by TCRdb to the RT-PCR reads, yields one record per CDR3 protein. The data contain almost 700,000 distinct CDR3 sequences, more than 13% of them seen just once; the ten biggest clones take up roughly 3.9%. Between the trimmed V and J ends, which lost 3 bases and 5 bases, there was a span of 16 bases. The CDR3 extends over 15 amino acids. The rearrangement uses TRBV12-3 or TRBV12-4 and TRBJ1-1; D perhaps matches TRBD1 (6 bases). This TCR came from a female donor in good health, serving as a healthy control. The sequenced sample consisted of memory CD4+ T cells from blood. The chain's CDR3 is CASSFSQGRGTEAFF. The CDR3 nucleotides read TGTGCCAGCAGTTTCTCTCAGGGGAGGGGGACTGAAGCTTTCTTT.